The 32 T cell receptor beta chains below come from one sample, sequenced in a study of long-term antiretroviral therapy in people with HIV. They ran version v3.0 of the immunoSEQ assay at survey level. Repertoires were generated with immunoSEQ multiplex PCR, while TCRdb's copy carries only in-frame clones and drops some. The table lists fewer than 35,000 clones, roughly four fifths of them singletons, with about 15% in the top ten. Sequences were derived from unsorted PBMCs, sampled 2.9 years after starting antiretroviral therapy. Receptors were obtained from a man aged 45-60 years with HIV.

The rearrangement links TRBV10-1 to TRBJ1-1; no clear D gene. The germline gives CDR1 WNHNN, CDR2 SYGVQD (reference sequence). The V and J ends lost 2 bases and 0 bases respectively, with 10 bases between them. The CDR3 runs to 15 residues. The CDR3 sequence is CASSERLRLNTEAFF. The CDR3 bases are TGCGCCAGCAGTGAGCGCCTACGGCTGAACACTGAAGCTTTCTTT.

The chain couples TRBV7-3 to TRBJ1-1, with 9 nucleotides matching TRBD1. The germline CDR1 and CDR2 sequences are SGHTA and FQGTGA. J gave up 1 base and V 1 base, and 1 base lay outside the gene matches. The CDR3 consists of 15 residues. In DNA form, the CDR3 reads TGTGCCAGCAGCTTAATGGGACAGGGGAACACTGAAGCTTTCTTT. Translated, it gives CASSLMGQGNTEAFF.

This chain links TRBV4-1 with TRBJ1-1, with D hard to call. This CDR3 has 13 amino acids. In germline, CDR1 is MGHRA, CDR2 YSYEKL. V gave up 6 bases and J gave up 0 bases, with 8 bases separating them. The CDR3 sequence is CASSPTLNTEAFF. In nucleotides, the CDR3 is TGCGCCAGCAGTCCTACACTGAACACTGAAGCTTTCTTT.

This chain uses TRBV2 with TRBJ1-5; maybe TRBD1 (6 bases). Trimming left V 8 bases short and J 2 bases short, with 19 bases between. Germline assignment: CDR1 SNHLY and CDR2 FYNNEI. The CDR3 loop spans 16 amino acids. The CDR3 loop reads CASCPDAGGGNQPQHF. Here the CDR3 DNA reads TGTGCCAGCTGCCCCGACGCCGGGGGCGGCAATCAGCCCCAGCATTTT.

This clone was picked up one time. The V and J genes are TRBV6-6 and TRBJ2-3, with D possibly being TRBD1 (5 bases). Trimming took off 7 bases at V and 11 bases at J, with 16 bases between the two ends. Germline assignment: CDR1 MNHNY and CDR2 SVGAGI (reference sequence). CDR3 size: 12 residues. The DNA of the CDR3 is TGTGCCAGCATCGGCTCCCGTACAGGGCAGTATTTT. Translated, it gives CASIGSRTGQYF.

The genes are TRBV7-8 and TRBJ1-2; TRBD1 agrees at 10 bases. The CDR3 consists of 19 residues. The junction had 11 bases not matched to a gene; V was cut back by 1 base and J by 0 bases. Looked up from germline, CDR1 is SGHVS and CDR2 is FQNEAQ. The DNA of the CDR3 is TGTGCCAGCAGCTTAGTAGGGGGGGGACAGGGGAGGCCTAACTATGGCTACACCTTC. It specifies CASSLVGGGQGRPNYGYTF.

The gene calls are TRBV5-1 and TRBJ1-1; D might be TRBD1 (5 bases). CDR3 length equals 15 residues. Per germline, CDR1 SGHRS and CDR2 YFSETQ. Trimming shortened V by 0 bases and J by 2 bases, and 11 bases separated the two germline ends. CDR3 in DNA: TGCGCCAGCAGCTTGGAACCCGGGGGAAACACTGAAGCTTTCTTT. Translated, it gives CASSLEPGGNTEAFF.

The chain links TRBV28 to TRBJ2-7; D remains unclear. Germline V gene sequence: CDR1 MDHEN, CDR2 SYDVKM. The V end was cut by 2 bases, the J end by 3 bases, with 5 bases between. This CDR3 is 12 amino acids long. The CDR3 loop reads CASSLNSYEQYF. CDR3 coding DNA: TGTGCCAGCAGTTTAAATAGCTACGAGCAGTACTTC.

V is TRBV19 and J is TRBJ2-7; TRBD1 matches 10 bases. The CDR3 runs 14 residues. The V gene end was trimmed by 10 bases and the J gene end by 2 bases; junction bases not matched to a gene: 8. CDR1 is LNHDA and CDR2 is SQIVND in the germline V gene (reference sequence). The CDR3 region has the DNA TGTGCCACCGATTCCGGGACAGGGGCCTACGAGCAGTACTTC. As protein: CATDSGTGAYEQYF.

This clone was recorded once. V and J are TRBV14 and TRBJ2-5; D is possibly TRBD1 (5 bases). The CDR3 runs to 15 residues. Germline CDR1 is SGHDN and CDR2 is FVKESK. Trimming removed 0 bases from V and 2 bases from J, with 10 bases in between. CDR3 bases: TGTGCCAGCAGCCAAGATGAGACAGATCAAGAGACCCAGTACTTC. This encodes CASSQDETDQETQYF.

The chain couples TRBV6-4 to TRBJ2-3; no clear D. This CDR3 has 13 residues. V shed 3 bases and J shed 3 bases, with 7 bases lying between them. Germline CDR1 reads MRHNA; CDR2 reads SNTAGT. CDR3 amino acids: CASSDAWTDTQYF. Written as DNA, the CDR3 is TGTGCCAGCAGTGATGCCTGGACAGATACGCAGTATTTT.

The chain has TRBV19 and TRBJ2-3; tentative D call: TRBD1 (5 bases). Trimming pared 3 bases from V and 4 bases from J, leaving 8 bases between. The CDR3 is 13 residues long. The germline V gene encodes CDR1 LNHDA and CDR2 SQIVND (reference sequence). This chain's CDR3 is CASSILGADTQYF. Written as DNA, the CDR3 is TGTGCCAGTAGTATTTTAGGGGCAGATACGCAGTATTTT.

This chain connects TRBV14 to TRBJ2-3; D ambiguous. The CDR3 is made up of 12 amino acids. The germline V gene encodes CDR1 SGHDN and CDR2 FVKESK. Trimming cost V 0 bases and J 12 bases, with 10 bases left between them. The CDR3 sequence is CASSQDRVPQYF. The CDR3 DNA reads TGTGCCAGCAGCCAAGACCGAGTGCCACAGTATTTT.

V usage is TRBV10-1 and J usage is TRBJ2-7, with unresolved D. The germline V gene encodes CDR1 WNHNN and CDR2 SYGVQD (reference sequence). This CDR3 comprises 14 residues. The V gene lost 3 bases and the J gene lost 0 bases, with 9 bases spanning the gap. Here the CDR3 reads CASSEGPPSYEQYF. The CDR3 DNA is TGCGCCAGCAGTGAAGGGCCCCCCTCCTACGAGCAGTACTTC.

The chain has TRBV9 and TRBJ2-5; 10 bases match TRBD2. V trimming: 3 bases; J trimming: 2 bases; junction bases outside the gene matches: 4. Germline V lookup: CDR1 SGDLS, CDR2 YYNGEE. The CDR3 runs to 15 residues. CDR3 loop: CASSEVAGGQETQYF. The CDR3 DNA reads as TGTGCCAGCAGCGAAGTAGCGGGGGGACAAGAGACCCAGTACTTC.

The rearrangement joins TRBV4-1 to TRBJ1-1, with TRBD1 as a possible D gene (5 bases). Per the germline V gene, CDR1 is MGHRA and CDR2 is YSYEKL. The ends were cut back, 6 bases at V and 3 bases at J, with 29 bases in the middle. This CDR3 spans 19 amino acids. In DNA form, the CDR3 reads TGCGCCAGCAGAAGACCCCCGGGAGGGACCGAGGCAGTGGACACTGAAGCTTTCTTT. This gives the protein CASRRPPGGTEAVDTEAFF.

The genes are TRBV6-6 and TRBJ2-2, with 9 bases matching TRBD1. Unmatched junction bases numbered 9, after V lost 5 bases and J lost 8 bases. The CDR3 runs 15 residues. In germline, CDR1 is MNHNY, CDR2 SVGAGI (reference sequence). CDR3 residues: CASSVTGGEAGELFF. The CDR3 DNA sequence: TGTGCCAGCAGTGTAACAGGGGGCGAGGCGGGGGAGCTGTTTTTT.

The chain is built from TRBV7-9 and TRBJ1-1, with a weak D call TRBD1 (6 bases). The germline V gene has CDR1 SEHNR and CDR2 FQNEAQ (reference sequence). The CDR3 totals 15 residues. Trimming stripped 3 bases from V and 0 bases from J, with 11 bases between. As DNA, the CDR3 is TGTGCCAGCAGCTTCTACAGGGATTTGAACACTGAAGCTTTCTTT. Translated: CASSFYRDLNTEAFF.

The chain joins TRBV7-9 to TRBJ1-1, with D unresolved. Trimming took off 5 bases at V and 8 bases at J, with 12 bases between the two ends. This CDR3 contains 12 residues. Germline loops: CDR1 SEHNR, CDR2 FQNEAQ (reference sequence). The CDR3: CASSASLREAFF. The CDR3 DNA reads TGTGCCAGCAGCGCATCCCTCAGGGAAGCTTTCTTT.

The rearrangement joins TRBV5-1 to TRBJ1-1; 8 nucleotides line up with TRBD1. The CDR3 runs to 14 residues. Germline V gene lookup returns CDR1 SGHRS and CDR2 YFSETQ. The trim removed 2 bases at V and 1 base at J, leaving 1 base unmatched. CDR3 nucleotide sequence: TGCGCCAGCAGCTTAGACAGGGGGAACACTGAAGCTTTCTTT. Translated, it gives CASSLDRGNTEAFF.

The chain uses TRBV9 and TRBJ1-2; maybe TRBD1 (6 bases). This CDR3 has 14 residues. The germline V gene encodes CDR1 SGDLS and CDR2 YYNGEE. V was clipped by 4 bases and J by 3 bases, with 13 bases between them. The CDR3, as DNA: TGTGCCAGCAGCCCAGGTCCAGGGGACTATGGCTACACCTTC. It translates to CASSPGPGDYGYTF.

This clone was picked up a small number of times. The chain recombines TRBV15 with TRBJ1-1; D is unclear. CDR3 size: 15 residues. Trimming shortened V by 1 base and J by 7 bases, and 16 bases separated the two germline ends. Germline V gene data show CDR1 as LNHNV and CDR2 as YYDKDF (reference sequence). CDR3 nucleotide sequence: TGTGCCACCAGCAGAGGGAAGTACGAGCTACTTGAAGCTTTCTTT. Its translation is CATSRGKYELLEAFF.

V and J are TRBV9 and TRBJ1-1; D might be TRBD1 (6 bases). Germline CDR1 reads SGDLS; CDR2 reads YYNGEE. V was cut by 3 bases and J by 3 bases, with 18 bases left in between. The CDR3 totals 16 residues. For the CDR3, the DNA is TGTGCCAGCAGCGCAGAGGGGGGCTTAATGGACACTGAAGCTTTCTTT. Protein sequence: CASSAEGGLMDTEAFF.

The V and J genes are TRBV15 and TRBJ1-5, with 12 bases identical to TRBD1. Germline CDR1 and CDR2: LNHNV and YYDKDF (reference sequence). J lost 9 bases, V lost 5 bases, and 5 bases had no gene match. The CDR3 spans 14 residues. Written as DNA, the CDR3 is TGTGCCACCAGCCGGGACAGGGGGCTAGGGCCCCAGCATTTT. Its translation is CATSRDRGLGPQHF. The full variable domain, in which reference TRBV15 and TRBJ1-5 provide the parts outside the CDR3, is DAMVIQNPRYQVTQFGKPVTLSCSQTLNHNVMYWYQQKSSQAPKLLFHYYDKDFNNEADTPDNFQSRRPNTSFCFLDIRSPGLGDTAMYLCATSRDRGLGPQHFGDGTRLSIL.

This clone appeared a single time. This sequence joins TRBV10-2 and TRBJ2-1; 7 nucleotides line up with TRBD1. Germline assignment: CDR1 WSHSY and CDR2 SAAADI. CDR3 length: 19 amino acids. Losses at the gene ends were 4 bases for V and 5 bases for J; bases not matched to a gene: 20. The chain's CDR3 is CASSARTGGGILINNEQFF. The CDR3 DNA reads as TGCGCCAGCAGTGCGAGGACAGGCGGTGGGATTCTGATTAACAATGAGCAGTTCTTC.

V usage is TRBV19 and J usage is TRBJ1-5; a weak D match, TRBD1 (5 bases). The V end was cut by 5 bases, the J end by 5 bases, with 7 bases between. The CDR3 runs to 12 residues. Germline assignment: CDR1 LNHDA and CDR2 SQIVND (reference sequence). In DNA form, the CDR3 reads TGTGCCAGTAGTCAGGGTTATCAGCCCCAGCATTTT. Translation gives CASSQGYQPQHF.

This chain links TRBV9 with TRBJ2-2; no reliable D call. The ends were cut back, 4 bases at V and 6 bases at J, with 7 bases in the middle. The CDR3 length is 12 residues. CDR1 and CDR2 (germline): SGDLS, YYNGEE. Here the CDR3 DNA reads TGTGCCAGCAGCATAGGAGCCGGGGAGCTGTTTTTT. It translates to CASSIGAGELFF.

This chain links TRBV4-3 with TRBJ2-3, with D maybe TRBD2 (6 bases). V was pared by 1 base and J by 1 base, with 15 bases between. The CDR3 is 17 amino acids. Germline assignment: CDR1 LGHNA and CDR2 YSLEER. Written as DNA, the CDR3 is TGCGCCAGCAGCCAAGCCCCCCCAACGGGGGGCACAGATACGCAGTATTTT. It encodes CASSQAPPTGGTDTQYF.

The rearrangement uses TRBV28 and TRBJ1-1; D may be TRBD1 (6 bases). Germline CDR1 and CDR2: MDHEN and SYDVKM. This CDR3 is 14 amino acids long. The germline V and J ends were trimmed by 2 bases and 5 bases, with 12 bases remaining between them. This CDR3 reads CASSLMAQGTEAFF. Here the CDR3 DNA reads TGTGCCAGCAGTTTAATGGCTCAGGGGACTGAAGCTTTCTTT.

Concerning this clone itself: At one boundary the junction diverges from the germline segment, which might be a read error. The gene calls are TRBV12-5 and TRBJ2-7; D uncertain. Germline values: CDR1 LGHNT, CDR2 FRNRAP. The CDR3 loop spans 8 amino acids. The CDR3 DNA reads as TGTGCTAGTGGTCTTGGGCTTTTC. Protein sequence: CASGLGLF.

The genes are TRBV7-9 and TRBJ1-2, with 9 positions matching TRBD1. The CDR3 totals 13 residues. Germline CDR1 is SEHNR and CDR2 is FQNEAQ (reference sequence). J lost 6 bases, V lost 5 bases, and 4 bases had no gene match. The CDR3 DNA follows: TGTGCCAGCAGCCCGAGGGACAGGGATGGCTACACCTTC. Protein: CASSPRDRDGYTF. The full variable domain, its missing parts supplied by reference TRBV7-9 and TRBJ1-2, is DTGVSQNPRHKITKRGQNVTFRCDPISEHNRLYWYRQTLGQGPEFLTYFQNEAQLEKSRLLSDRFSAERPKGSFSTLEIQRTEQGDSAMYLCASSPRDRDGYTFGSGTRLTVV.

This chain uses TRBV19 with TRBJ1-2; D not resolved. CDR3 length: 13 residues. Trimming took off 3 bases at V and 2 bases at J, with 7 bases between the two ends. CDR1 LNHDA and CDR2 SQIVND come from the germline V gene (reference sequence). In nucleotides, the CDR3 is TGTGCCAGTAGTATCATTACAAACTATGGCTACACCTTC. This encodes CASSIITNYGYTF. The full variable domain, with the rest looked up from reference TRBV19 and TRBJ1-2, is DGGITQSPKYLFRKEGQNVTLSCEQNLNHDAMYWYRQDPGQGLRLIYYSQIVNDFQKGDIAEGYSVSREKKESFPLTVTSAQKNPTAFYLCASSIITNYGYTFGSGTRLTVV.